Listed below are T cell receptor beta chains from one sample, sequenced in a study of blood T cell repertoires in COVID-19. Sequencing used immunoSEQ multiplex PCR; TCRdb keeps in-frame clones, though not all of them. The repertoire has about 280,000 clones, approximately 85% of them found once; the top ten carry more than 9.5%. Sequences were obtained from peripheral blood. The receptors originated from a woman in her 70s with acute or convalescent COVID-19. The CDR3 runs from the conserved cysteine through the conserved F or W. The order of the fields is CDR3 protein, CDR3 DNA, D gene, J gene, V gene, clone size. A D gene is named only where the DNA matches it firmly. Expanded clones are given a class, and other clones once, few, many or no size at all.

cdr3_aa: CASSLERQGHGYTF
cdr3_nt: TGTGCCAGCAGCTTAGAGCGACAGGGTCATGGCTACACCTTC
d_call: TRBD1
j_call: TRBJ1-2
v_call: TRBV11-2
clone_size: .

cdr3_aa: CASRGGTPLTGELFF
cdr3_nt: TGTGCCAGCAGGGGAGGGACACCTCTCACCGGGGAGCTGTTTTTT
d_call: .
j_call: TRBJ2-2
v_call: TRBV28
clone_size: .

cdr3_aa: CAISEGANYGYTF
cdr3_nt: TGTGCCATCAGTGAGGGGGCGAACTATGGCTACACCTTC
d_call: .
j_call: TRBJ1-2
v_call: TRBV10-3
clone_size: .

cdr3_aa: CASSSIRDKNQPQHF
cdr3_nt: TGTGCCAGCAGCTCCATTCGGGACAAAAATCAGCCCCAGCATTTT
d_call: .
j_call: TRBJ1-5
v_call: TRBV11-2
clone_size: .

cdr3_aa: CASSPGKAGGSTGELFF
cdr3_nt: TGCGCCAGCAGCCCAGGAAAGGCAGGGGGAAGCACCGGGGAGCTGTTTTTT
d_call: TRBD1
j_call: TRBJ2-2
v_call: TRBV5-1
clone_size: .

cdr3_aa: CASSPRLADTGELFF
cdr3_nt: TGTGCCAGCAGTCCCCGACTAGCAGACACCGGGGAGCTGTTTTTT
d_call: TRBD2
j_call: TRBJ2-2
v_call: TRBV6-5
clone_size: .

cdr3_aa: CASSLARNQPQHF
cdr3_nt: TGTGCCAGCAGCTTAGCGCGGAATCAGCCCCAGCATTTT
d_call: .
j_call: TRBJ1-5
v_call: TRBV7-2
clone_size: .

cdr3_aa: CASSLASVRTTGMAFF
cdr3_nt: TGTGCCAGCAGCTTGGCCTCGGTGCGGACAACAGGGATGGCTTTCTTT
d_call: .
j_call: TRBJ1-1
v_call: TRBV5-6
clone_size: once

cdr3_aa: CASSGATTSNYQETQYF
cdr3_nt: TGCGCCAGCAGTGGGGCGACTACCAGCAATTACCAAGAGACCCAGTACTTC
d_call: .
j_call: TRBJ2-5
v_call: TRBV10-2
clone_size: .

cdr3_aa: CASSPTQGANEQYF
cdr3_nt: TGTGCCAGCTCACCGACACAGGGGGCCAACGAGCAGTACTTC
d_call: TRBD1
j_call: TRBJ2-7
v_call: TRBV18
clone_size: .

cdr3_aa: CASSPSGSNEKLFF
cdr3_nt: TGCGCCAGCAGCCCGTCAGGAAGTAATGAAAAACTGTTTTTT
d_call: .
j_call: TRBJ1-4
v_call: TRBV4-1
clone_size: .

cdr3_aa: CASSQGRRAEAFF
cdr3_nt: TGTGCCAGCAGCCAAGGGAGGAGGGCCGAAGCTTTCTTT
d_call: .
j_call: TRBJ1-1
v_call: TRBV4-2
clone_size: .

cdr3_aa: CASRRQGIGLSGNTIYF
cdr3_nt: TGTGCCAGCAGACGACAGGGAATAGGGCTTTCTGGAAACACCATATATTTT
d_call: TRBD1
j_call: TRBJ1-3
v_call: TRBV6-6
clone_size: once

cdr3_aa: CSAFLGGAFF
cdr3_nt: TGCAGTGCATTCTTGGGGGGAGCTTTCTTT
d_call: .
j_call: TRBJ1-1
v_call: TRBV20-1
clone_size: .

cdr3_aa: CASSIGRGAVGELFF
cdr3_nt: TGTGCCAGTAGTATAGGCCGGGGGGCAGTTGGGGAGCTGTTTTTT
d_call: .
j_call: TRBJ2-2
v_call: TRBV19
clone_size: .

cdr3_aa: CASSLTVSGANVLTF
cdr3_nt: TGTGCCAGCAGCTTAACGGTCTCTGGGGCCAACGTCCTGACTTTC
d_call: .
j_call: TRBJ2-6
v_call: TRBV7-9
clone_size: .

cdr3_aa: CASSLWTGGTDTQYF
cdr3_nt: TGTGCCAGCAGTTTATGGACAGGGGGCACAGATACGCAGTATTTT
d_call: TRBD1
j_call: TRBJ2-3
v_call: TRBV27
clone_size: .

cdr3_aa: CASSLEYRDTEAFF
cdr3_nt: TGTGCCAGCAGCTTGGAGTACAGGGACACTGAAGCTTTCTTT
d_call: .
j_call: TRBJ1-1
v_call: TRBV7-9
clone_size: .

cdr3_aa: CASSVTATTYNSPLHF
cdr3_nt: TGTGCCAGCAGTGTGACAGCGACGACCTATAATTCACCCCTCCACTTT
d_call: .
j_call: TRBJ1-6
v_call: TRBV27
clone_size: .

cdr3_aa: CASSLRLAGYSETQYF
cdr3_nt: TGCGCCAGCAGCTTGAGATTAGCGGGTTACTCTGAGACCCAGTACTTC
d_call: TRBD2
j_call: TRBJ2-5
v_call: TRBV5-1
clone_size: .

cdr3_aa: CASTLDSSGELFF
cdr3_nt: TGTGCCAGCACCCTAGACAGTTCCGGGGAGCTGTTTTTT
d_call: .
j_call: TRBJ2-2
v_call: TRBV6-5
clone_size: .

cdr3_aa: CASSERRTQRGSNQPQHF
cdr3_nt: TGTGCCAGCAGTGAACGACGGACACAACGAGGAAGCAATCAGCCCCAGCATTTT
d_call: .
j_call: TRBJ1-5
v_call: TRBV6-1
clone_size: .

cdr3_aa: CASSPRAQETQYF
cdr3_nt: TGTGCCAGCAGTCCCCGAGCCCAAGAGACCCAGTACTTC
d_call: .
j_call: TRBJ2-5
v_call: TRBV27
clone_size: .

cdr3_aa: CAISDSGYNEQFF
cdr3_nt: TGTGCCATCAGTGACTCAGGGTACAATGAGCAGTTCTTC
d_call: .
j_call: TRBJ2-1
v_call: TRBV10-3
clone_size: once

cdr3_aa: CAIASGGANEQFF
cdr3_nt: TGTGCCATCGCGAGCGGGGGGGCCAATGAGCAGTTCTTC
d_call: TRBD2
j_call: TRBJ2-1
v_call: TRBV10-3
clone_size: .

cdr3_aa: CASSRQGQNTEAFF
cdr3_nt: TGTGCCAGTAGTCGACAGGGCCAGAACACTGAAGCTTTCTTT
d_call: TRBD1
j_call: TRBJ1-1
v_call: TRBV19
clone_size: .

cdr3_aa: CASSEGANTEAFF
cdr3_nt: TGCGCCAGCAGCGAGGGGGCGAACACTGAAGCTTTCTTT
d_call: TRBD1
j_call: TRBJ1-1
v_call: TRBV10-1
clone_size: .

cdr3_aa: CASASGQGFNQPQHF
cdr3_nt: TGTGCCAGCGCGTCGGGACAGGGGTTCAATCAGCCCCAGCATTTT
d_call: TRBD1
j_call: TRBJ1-5
v_call: TRBV7-8
clone_size: .

cdr3_aa: CSAGLRDTQYF
cdr3_nt: TGCAGTGCTGGCCTCCGCGATACGCAGTATTTT
d_call: .
j_call: TRBJ2-3
v_call: TRBV20-1
clone_size: .

cdr3_aa: CASSYRGRGTGELFF
cdr3_nt: TGTGCCAGCAGCTACAGGGGGCGAGGCACCGGGGAGCTGTTTTTT
d_call: TRBD1
j_call: TRBJ2-2
v_call: TRBV7-8
clone_size: few

cdr3_aa: CASSFGGSRYEQFF
cdr3_nt: TGTGCCAGCAGCTTCGGGGGGAGCCGGTATGAGCAGTTCTTC
d_call: TRBD2
j_call: TRBJ2-1
v_call: TRBV7-2
clone_size: .

cdr3_aa: CASSPIGQVGNSPLHF
cdr3_nt: TGTGCCAGCAGCCCTATCGGACAGGTGGGGAATTCACCCCTCCACTTT
d_call: TRBD1
j_call: TRBJ1-6
v_call: TRBV13
clone_size: few

cdr3_aa: CASSLALGGGALGTDTQYF
cdr3_nt: TGTGCCAGCAGCTTAGCGTTAGGCGGGGGGGCCCTTGGCACAGATACGCAGTATTTT
d_call: TRBD2
j_call: TRBJ2-3
v_call: TRBV7-8
clone_size: .

cdr3_aa: CASSADRGGNTIYF
cdr3_nt: TGTGCCAGCAGCGCTGACAGGGGGGGAAACACCATATATTTT
d_call: TRBD1
j_call: TRBJ1-3
v_call: TRBV9
clone_size: .

cdr3_aa: CASSLGGGRQTQYF
cdr3_nt: TGTGCCAGCAGCTTAGGGGGAGGGCGGCAGACCCAGTACTTC
d_call: TRBD2
j_call: TRBJ2-5
v_call: TRBV7-6
clone_size: .

cdr3_aa: CASSYSDRPNQPQHF
cdr3_nt: TGTGCCAGCAGTTACTCTGACAGGCCTAATCAGCCCCAGCATTTT
d_call: .
j_call: TRBJ1-5
v_call: TRBV6-6
clone_size: .

cdr3_aa: CASSLGTGGPYGYTF
cdr3_nt: TGCGCCAGCAGCTTGGGGACAGGCGGGCCCTATGGCTACACCTTC
d_call: TRBD1
j_call: TRBJ1-2
v_call: TRBV5-1
clone_size: once

cdr3_aa: CASSAGQAYGYTF
cdr3_nt: TGTGCCAGCAGCGCAGGACAGGCCTATGGCTACACCTTC
d_call: TRBD1
j_call: TRBJ1-2
v_call: TRBV9
clone_size: .

cdr3_aa: CASSFSLPGAGNTIYF
cdr3_nt: TGTGCCAGCAGTTTTTCGCTTCCAGGGGCAGGAAACACCATATATTTT
d_call: .
j_call: TRBJ1-3
v_call: TRBV7-2
clone_size: .

cdr3_aa: CASSHRVSGNTIYF
cdr3_nt: TGTGCCAGCAGCCACAGGGTCTCTGGAAACACCATATATTTT
d_call: .
j_call: TRBJ1-3
v_call: TRBV3-1/TRBV3-2
clone_size: .

cdr3_aa: CASSQWDRKNEKLFF
cdr3_nt: TGTGCCAGCAGCCAGTGGGACAGGAAAAATGAAAAACTGTTTTTT
d_call: TRBD1
j_call: TRBJ1-4
v_call: TRBV3-1/TRBV3-2
clone_size: .

cdr3_aa: CATARGTNYGYTF
cdr3_nt: TGTGCCACCGCAAGGGGAACTAACTATGGCTACACCTTC
d_call: .
j_call: TRBJ1-2
v_call: TRBV19
clone_size: .

cdr3_aa: CASSQGHRVGNYGYTF
cdr3_nt: TGTGCCAGCAGCCAGGGACACAGGGTGGGGAACTATGGCTACACCTTC
d_call: .
j_call: TRBJ1-2
v_call: TRBV7-9
clone_size: .

cdr3_aa: CASSFDRGHEQFF
cdr3_nt: TGTGCCAGCAGCTTCGACAGGGGCCATGAGCAGTTCTTC
d_call: TRBD1
j_call: TRBJ2-1
v_call: TRBV5-5
clone_size: .

cdr3_aa: CASSLGQLSTDTQYF
cdr3_nt: TGTGCCAGCAGCTTAGGACAGCTCAGCACAGATACGCAGTATTTT
d_call: .
j_call: TRBJ2-3
v_call: TRBV5-8
clone_size: .

cdr3_aa: CASSYSRRTGKYGYTF
cdr3_nt: TGTGCCAGCAGTTACTCGAGGCGGACAGGGAAATATGGCTACACCTTC
d_call: TRBD1
j_call: TRBJ1-2
v_call: TRBV6-5
clone_size: .